The 11 T cell receptor beta chains presented below share a single source sample, sequenced in a study of identical twins (dated by TCRdb to about 2016). The library was prepared using 5' RACE. Sequencing was performed on an Illumina HiSeq 2000. In-frame beta chains were kept once TCRdb had trimmed the public reads at Q25 with fastp and called clones with MiXCR. Each record represents a unique CDR3 protein, reported with the most common genes and DNA among its rows. The sample table shows about 700,000 distinct CDR3 sequences, and over 8.5% are seen once. The ten biggest clones cover roughly 0.97% of the sample. This sample was shared with a second study, whose subject was yellow fever vaccine responses in identical twins.

Sequenced material: PBMCs. These receptors were taken from a woman younger than 30 in good health.

V is TRBV4-1 and J is TRBJ1-1; TRBD1 is a possible D gene (6 bases). The germline V gene has CDR1 MGHRA and CDR2 YSYEKL. Trimming took off 0 bases at V and 8 bases at J, with 13 bases between the two ends. This CDR3 region has 14 residues. The CDR3 coding sequence is TGCGCCAGCAGCCAAGATGGGGGGCCGTACGAAGCTTTCTTT. Its translation: CASSQDGGPYEAFF.

V gene TRBV3-1 combines with J gene TRBJ2-7; TRBD1 agrees at 7 bases. The CDR3 covers 15 residues. Per germline, CDR1 LGHDT and CDR2 YNNKEL (reference sequence). After removal of 0 bases from V and 0 bases from J, the junction contained 2 bases not matched to a gene. The CDR3 is CASSQETGVSYEQYF. Here the CDR3 DNA reads TGTGCCAGCAGCCAAGAAACAGGGGTCTCCTACGAGCAGTACTTC.

This clonotype was observed many times. This rearrangement joins TRBV12-3 or TRBV12-4 to TRBJ2-3, with TRBD2 matching over 15 bases. Trimming removed 5 bases from V and 4 bases from J; junction bases left unmatched: 4. The CDR3 contains 16 residues. This chain's CDR3 is CASSARTSGRADTQYF. The CDR3 DNA is TGTGCCAGCAGTGCACGGACTAGCGGGAGGGCAGATACGCAGTATTTT.

The genes are TRBV6-1 and TRBJ2-7; 8 bases are shared with TRBD1. CDR1 is MNHNS and CDR2 is SASEGT in the germline V gene. The CDR3 has 14 amino acids. V lost 6 bases, J lost 7 bases, and 11 bases stayed unmatched. The CDR3, as DNA: TGTGCCAGCAGAATCGGACAGGGAGAAGGGGAGCAGTACTTC. Encoded protein: CASRIGQGEGEQYF.

This clonotype has a count of ten or more. The chain has TRBV7-2 and TRBJ1-5; 11 bases fit TRBD1. Trimming removed 5 bases from V and 6 bases from J; junction bases left unmatched: 6. The germline V gene encodes CDR1 SGHTA and CDR2 FQGNSA. This CDR3 has 15 residues. In nucleotides, the CDR3 is TGTGCCAGCAGCAAAGGGGACAGGGGGAGTCAGCCCCAGCATTTT. It is translated as CASSKGDRGSQPQHF.

This clonotype came up a few times. V and J are TRBV9 and TRBJ2-3; D uncertain. The CDR3 runs 13 residues. CDR1 is SGDLS, CDR2 YYNGEE, per germline. V dropped 0 bases and J dropped 7 bases, with 9 bases sitting between them. CDR3 amino acids: CASSVASGYTQYF. DNA of the CDR3: TGTGCCAGCAGCGTAGCATCCGGATATACGCAGTATTTT.

This chain uses TRBV20-1 with TRBJ2-3, with D perhaps TRBD1 or TRBD2 (6 bases each). The V end lost 1 base, the J end lost 6 bases, and 20 bases lay between the germline ends. Germline V gene data show CDR1 as DFQATT and CDR2 as SNEGSKA (reference sequence). This CDR3 spans 16 amino acids. CDR3 loop: CSARGRGGLKLDTQYF. Here the CDR3 DNA reads TGCAGTGCTAGAGGCAGGGGAGGCCTTAAGCTTGATACGCAGTATTTT.

The sample holds a few counts of this clonotype. This chain connects TRBV4-2 to TRBJ2-1, with TRBD2 matching 9 bases. This CDR3 comprises 19 residues. V trimming: 5 bases; J trimming: 1 base; junction bases outside the gene matches: 15. Germline lookup yields CDR1 LGHNA and CDR2 YNFKEQ. The CDR3 nucleotides are TGTGCCAGCAGCGGGGGTAGCGGGGGCCTCTTAGGGTCCTACAATGAGCAGTTCTTC. Encoded protein: CASSGGSGGLLGSYNEQFF.

The rearrangement joins TRBV11-1 to TRBJ2-3; D tentatively fits TRBD1 or TRBD2 (6 bases each). This CDR3 comprises 19 residues. V shed 2 bases and J shed 2 bases, with 23 bases lying between them. Germline loops: CDR1 SGHAT, CDR2 FQDESV (reference sequence). CDR3 in DNA: TGTGCCAGCAGCTTAATTCTTAGCGGACAGCGACGTTACACAGATACGCAGTATTTT. As protein: CASSLILSGQRRYTDTQYF.

The chain has TRBV6-2 or TRBV6-3 and TRBJ2-5; 8 positions match TRBD1. The germline gives CDR1 MNHEY, CDR2 SVGEGT. Losses at the gene ends were 6 bases for V and 5 bases for J; bases not matched to a gene: 8. The CDR3 is 14 amino acids. The CDR3 is CASSDPDRVETQYF. CDR3 nucleotide sequence: TGTGCCAGCAGCGACCCGGACAGGGTGGAGACCCAGTACTTC.

The V call is TRBV4-3, the J call TRBJ2-7; D possibly corresponds to TRBD1 (6 bases). The germline V gene encodes CDR1 LGHNA and CDR2 YSLEER. Trimming cost V 4 bases and J 7 bases, with 14 bases left between them. The CDR3 runs 13 residues. In DNA, the CDR3 is TGCGCCAGCAGCCCGCTACAGGGTTTGGAGCAGTACTTC. Its protein is CASSPLQGLEQYF.